This entry describes one T cell receptor (beta chain). Its target is not known. MiXCR was run by TCRdb on the PCR reads, yielding one entry per CDR3 protein. The sample has about half a million distinct CDR3 sequences; about a fifth are singletons. Germline loops: CDR1 LNHDA, CDR2 SQIVND (reference sequence). Trimming left V 6 bases short and J 0 bases short, with 12 bases between. The CDR3 is made up of 15 amino acids. This sample was taken from a study of molecular identifiers for immune sequencing clone quantification. About the study: Replicate experiments divided RNA from roughly 20,000 or 100,000 naive CD8 cells into five parts and sequenced four.

General study points: Identical TCR molecules can share a barcode, and this sharing could underestimate highly expanded clone sizes. Clones carrying above 20 RNA copies accounted for over 99% of effector molecules, under 1% in naive cells.

Sequenced: naive CD8+ T cells from blood, with Jurkat cell RNA spiked in. Subset meaning: FACS-sorted CD8+CD4-CCR7+CD45RA+ naive T cells. This clonotype originated in a human donor in good health. Some libraries in this study had Jurkat cell RNA spiked in. This chain uses TRBV19 with TRBJ1-5; a possible D gene is TRBD1 (5 bases). The CDR3 is CASRVGHLSNQPQHF. The CDR3 DNA sequence: TGTGCCAGTAGGGTCGGACACCTTAGCAATCAGCCCCAGCATTTT.